This T cell receptor (beta chain) stems from a study of T cells after yellow fever vaccination. Study-level background: When fractions had low cell numbers, they were prepared with SMART-Seq v4 Ultra Low Input. Study results and limitations: Just a small share of clonotypes turned up in the CD4 compartment as well as the CD8 compartment. Researchers cautioned that FACS-sorted repertoires could harbor abundant clonotypes contaminating from the bulk population.

This clonotype was detected only a few times. Its antigen is still unknown. TCRdb independently ran MiXCR on the 5' RACE reads; one entry per CDR3 protein. The sample yields approximately 450,000 distinct CDR3 sequences, 15% to 20% seen once. V shed 6 bases and J shed 6 bases, with 14 bases lying between them. Germline V lookup: CDR1 DFQATT, CDR2 SNEGSKA (reference sequence). This CDR3 contains 13 residues. The sequencing used PBMCs, collected before the yellow fever booster vaccination. This TCR was recovered from a man between 18 and 29 years old who received the YFV17D yellow fever vaccine. V and J are TRBV20-1 and TRBJ1-4, with a possible D match to TRBD1 (6 bases). CDR3 loop: CSASERTDEKLFF. The CDR3 nucleotides are TGCAGTGCCAGCGAGCGGACAGATGAAAAACTGTTTTTT.